The 19 T cell receptor beta chains presented below share a single source sample, sequenced in a study of breast tumors, draining lymph nodes, adjacent tissues. Samples came from axillary lymph nodes draining the breast cancer. Each CDR3 protein gets one entry after TCRdb re-called the multiplex PCR reads with MiXCR. The table has about 180,000 distinct CDR3 sequences, around a third seen once. The material sequenced was axillary lymph node tissue. Every receptor here comes from a female donor with breast cancer. Some clones in this sample may be carry-over from other donors' samples.

This clonotype was observed at least ten times. The chain links TRBV11-2 to TRBJ2-3, with D perhaps matching TRBD1 or TRBD2 (6 bases each). There are 16 residues in the CDR3. Trimming removed 1 base from V and 4 bases from J, with 15 bases in between. The germline gives CDR1 SGHAT, CDR2 FQNNGV. CDR3 bases: TGTGCCAGCAGCTTAGTTATACAGGGCGGGGCAGATACGCAGTATTTT. It translates to CASSLVIQGGADTQYF.

About this clonotype: Germline and junction disagree at one end, which may indicate a read error. The chain is built from TRBV20-1 and TRBJ2-1; TRBD2 matches 11 bases. This CDR3 is 17 amino acids long. Looked up from germline, CDR1 is DFQATT and CDR2 is SNEGSKA (reference sequence). The CDR3 DNA reads as TGCAGTGCTAGAGAAGCCGTACTAGCGGGGGAGTACAATGAGCAGTCCTTC. The encoded protein is CSAREAVLAGEYNEQSF.

At least ten counts were recorded for this clonotype. The chain couples TRBV7-2 to TRBJ1-4, with TRBD1 matching over 10 bases. The germline V gene encodes CDR1 SGHTA and CDR2 FQGNSA. The trim removed 4 bases at V and 5 bases at J, leaving 1 base unmatched. The CDR3 contains 14 residues. CDR3 amino acids: CASSSDRGNEKLFF. As DNA, the CDR3 is TGTGCCAGCAGCTCGGACAGGGGGAATGAAAAACTGTTTTTT.

This clonotype occurred many times. V and J are TRBV20-1 and TRBJ2-5; 10 bases line up with TRBD2. This CDR3 region has 15 residues. V dropped 3 bases and J dropped 0; count of bases not matched to a gene: 4. Germline CDR1 reads DFQATT; CDR2 reads SNEGSKA (reference sequence). The CDR3 region is CSARILAGNQETQYF. Here the CDR3 DNA reads TGCAGTGCTAGGATACTAGCGGGGAACCAAGAGACCCAGTACTTC.

This rearrangement joins TRBV7-2 to TRBJ2-1, with 9 bases lining up with TRBD2. The CDR3 contains 14 residues. Trimming removed 5 bases from V and 6 bases from J; junction bases left unmatched: 5. The germline V gene has CDR1 SGHTA and CDR2 FQGNSA. DNA of the CDR3: TGTGCCAGCAGCCTTAGCGGGAGCGTCAATGAGCAGTTCTTC. Its translation: CASSLSGSVNEQFF.

This clonotype was seen only a few times. A read error may be the cause here, since a much bigger clone is one base away. The J gene is TRBJ1-2, the V gene TRBV6-5; D is uncertain. In germline, CDR1 is MNHEY, CDR2 SVGAGI. The V end lost 5 bases, the J end lost 10 bases, and 20 bases lay between the germline ends. The CDR3 has 14 residues. The CDR3 nucleotides read TGTGCCAGCAGTCACGCGCAGGAATACTTGGACTACACCTTC. Its protein is CASSHAQEYLDYTF.

The chain combines TRBV6-2 or TRBV6-3 with TRBJ2-3; 8 bases are shared with TRBD1. J lost 11 bases, V lost 6 bases, and 19 bases had no gene match. The CDR3 is 16 amino acids. Germline assignment: CDR1 MNHEY and CDR2 SVGEGT. The CDR3 is CASSPNVGQGLWGQYF. CDR3 sequence (DNA): TGTGCCAGCAGCCCCAACGTCGGACAGGGTCTTTGGGGGCAGTATTTT.

Ten or more counts support this clonotype. The chain carries TRBV7-2 and TRBJ1-5; D is possibly TRBD1 (5 bases). The CDR3 totals 18 residues. Germline CDR1 SGHTA, CDR2 FQGNSA. The V end was cut by 1 base, the J end by 1 base, with 17 bases between. The chain's CDR3 is CASSLGRASGISNQPQHF. The CDR3, as DNA: TGTGCCAGCAGCTTAGGAAGGGCCTCAGGGATCAGCAATCAGCCCCAGCATTTT.

In the case of this clonotype: This may come from a read error, since a much larger clone is one base off. The chain links TRBV6-5 to TRBJ2-1, with a weak D call TRBD2 (6 bases). CDR3 length: 13 amino acids. The V gene lost 5 bases and the J gene lost 8 bases, with 13 bases spanning the gap. Germline V gene sequence: CDR1 MNHEY, CDR2 SVGAGI. CDR3 DNA: TGTGCCAGCAGTCCCTGGAGGGCCGATGAGCAGTTCTTC. It codes for CASSPWRADEQFF.

This clonotype showed up many times. CDR3 region: CAITGQNNSPLHF. The CDR3 nucleotides read TGTGCCATCACCGGACAGAATAATTCACCCCTCCACTTT. V and J are TRBV10-3 and TRBJ1-6; D possibly corresponds to TRBD1 (6 bases). CDR3 size: 13 residues. CDR1 is ENHRY and CDR2 is SYGVKD in the germline V gene. With 7 bases removed from V and 5 bases from J, the gap between germline ends came to 9 bases.

This chain uses TRBV7-9 with TRBJ1-2; perhaps TRBD1 as D (6 bases). This CDR3 has 13 amino acids. V was pared by 9 bases and J by 1 base, with 12 bases between. The V gene's germline CDR1 is SEHNR and CDR2 FQNEAQ (reference sequence). In DNA, the CDR3 is TGTGCCAGTAGCCAGGGGCTTAACTATGGCTACACCTTC. Its translation is CASSQGLNYGYTF.

V and J are TRBV19 and TRBJ1-4; D is unclear. The CDR3 contains 14 residues. Germline V gene lookup returns CDR1 LNHDA and CDR2 SQIVND (reference sequence). Trimming took 5 bases from V and 5 from J, leaving 12 bases between them. The CDR3: CASSAGLGNEKLFF. The CDR3 DNA reads TGTGCCAGTAGTGCCGGACTGGGGAATGAAAAACTGTTTTTT.

The rearrangement links TRBV15 to TRBJ2-5; TRBD1 might be the D (6 bases). Between the trimmed V and J ends, which lost 2 bases and 2 bases, there was a span of 9 bases. The CDR3 sequence is 14 residues long. The germline gives CDR1 LNHNV, CDR2 YYDKDF (reference sequence). The DNA of the CDR3 is TGTGCCACCAGCAGAACAGGGACACAAGAGACCCAGTACTTC. Translation: CATSRTGTQETQYF.

In its sample, this clonotype was seen once. This CDR3 fails to terminate in the conserved phenylalanine or tryptophan, so it likely reflects a read error. This CDR3 is CANSESRPVPYGYTL. The CDR3 bases are TGTGCCAACAGTGAATCCAGGCCGGTCCCCTATGGCTACACCCTC. The chain has TRBV25-1 and TRBJ1-2; D gene ambiguous. CDR3 size: 15 residues. The V gene's germline CDR1 is MGHDK and CDR2 SYGVNS.

This clonotype was seen repeatedly, ten times or more. CDR3 residues: CASSLDLQPYEQYF. For the CDR3, the DNA is TGTGCCAGCAGCTTAGATCTCCAGCCGTACGAGCAGTACTTC. This chain links TRBV11-2 with TRBJ2-7; D gene unclear. The CDR3 has 14 amino acids. Germline V lookup: CDR1 SGHAT, CDR2 FQNNGV. The germline V and J ends were trimmed by 0 bases and 4 bases, with 10 bases remaining between them. The full variable domain, its missing parts supplied by reference TRBV11-2 and TRBJ2-7, is EAGVAQSPRYKIIEKRQSVAFWCNPISGHATLYWYQQILGQGPKLLIQFQNNGVVDDSQLPKDRFSAERLKGVDSTLKIQPAKLEDSAVYLCASSLDLQPYEQYFGPGTRLTVT.

The chain uses TRBV15 and TRBJ2-6, with 11 bases identical to TRBD1. The CDR3 consists of 15 residues. The ends lost 3 bases at V and 11 bases at J; junction bases unmatched: 6. Germline CDR1 reads LNHNV; CDR2 reads YYDKDF (reference sequence). Here the CDR3 DNA reads TGTGCCACCAGCAGCTGGACAGGGGGCGTCTACGTCCTGACTTTC. Its translation: CATSSWTGGVYVLTF.

This clonotype showed up many times. The chain links TRBV7-9 to TRBJ2-2; D is unclear. The CDR3 spans 12 residues. Germline CDR1 and CDR2: SEHNR and FQNEAQ (reference sequence). V lost 0 bases and J 5 bases, leaving 1 base between the germline ends. The CDR3 region is CASSLATGELFF. DNA of the CDR3: TGTGCCAGCAGCTTAGCAACCGGGGAGCTGTTTTTT.

There are many counts of this clonotype. V gene TRBV2 combines with J gene TRBJ2-1; perhaps TRBD2 as D (5 bases). Trimming left V 6 bases short and J 7 bases short, with 19 bases between. The CDR3 contains 15 residues. The germline CDR1 and CDR2 sequences are SNHLY and FYNNEI. The CDR3 protein is CASSDFEGYVNEQFF. The CDR3 DNA reads TGTGCCAGCAGCGACTTTGAGGGTTACGTAAATGAGCAGTTCTTC.

This clonotype showed up just a few times. This clone may be a read error of a much larger clone one base away. The V gene is TRBV6-5, the J gene TRBJ1-2, with D perhaps matching TRBD1 (5 bases). The length of the CDR3 is 15 residues. V dropped 5 bases and J dropped 3 bases, with 16 bases sitting between them. Germline values: CDR1 MNHEY, CDR2 SVGAGI. The CDR3 sequence: CASSPGRGWDYGYTF. CDR3 sequence (DNA): TGTGCCAGCAGTCCTGGAAGGGGCTGGGACTATGGCTACACCTTC.